This T cell receptor (beta chain) was identified during a study of tumor-infiltrating lymphocytes in primary liver carcinoma (dated by TCRdb to about 2017). Some background on the complete study: The five patients, three men and two women aged 30 to 69 years, had hepatocellular carcinoma (four) or combined HCC and intrahepatic cholangiocarcinoma (one). The five patients had tumors staged T1-T3 N0M0, with maximum diameters ranging from roughly 4.2 to 11 cm. Samples yielded roughly 3.5 to 8 million productive TCRbeta reads; read depth did not differ significantly between tissue types. The study combined TCRbeta repertoire sequencing, expression microarrays and whole-exome sequencing across five regions of each liver tumor, with adjacent normal tissue and blood. A total of roughly 35 specimens from 5 patients, comprising roughly 25 tumor regions, 5 adjacent noncancerous liver tissues and 5 peripheral blood samples, were covered by TCRbeta repertoire sequencing. The approximately 24 tumor region samples were profiled with Agilent mRNA microarrays so that TCRbeta repertoire diversity could be related to the local molecular phenotype. Reproducibility between technical replicate repertoires was high, with correlation coefficients above 0.98 and mean shared-clone rates approximately 0.91. Broader findings and caveats from the paper: The study included only five patients, and the authors note findings should be validated in a larger study. Just about 8-25% of top clones turned up in all five regions of a tumor, which suggests spatial heterogeneity among tumor-infiltrating T cells. Pairs of tumor regions showed greater repertoire overlap (mean around 35%) than tumor-adjacent pairs (roughly 17%) or tumor-blood pairs (approximately 14%), which is consistent with antigen-driven expansion. Only the TCR beta chain was sequenced, which likely underestimates true repertoire diversity because unpaired alpha chains were not captured. Because the samples were bulk and unsorted, CD4+ and CD8+ T cell repertoires could not be compared. The top 250 clones made up a significantly larger repertoire fraction in tumors than in blood (p = 0.039).

Using a constant-region primer and ProtoScript II reverse transcriptase, TCRbeta-specific cDNA was reverse-transcribed from approximately 0.5 ug total RNA. Three nested multiplex PCR rounds, following a slightly modified ARM-PCR procedure, were used to build the TCRbeta libraries. A final 25-cycle PCR with Deep VentR polymerase added sample barcodes and Illumina adapters. Before sequencing, amplicons of 200-500 bp were purified from gel using a QIAquick gel extraction kit. TCRbeta amplicons were sequenced on an Illumina HiSeq 2500 with 250-bp paired-end reads. The published analysis was carried out like this. Quality trimming of reads was performed with Trimmomatic v0.33, and paired reads were merged with FLASH v1.2.11 so that full CDR3 sequences could be recovered. V, D and J germline segments were assigned to the rearranged TCRbeta sequences using MiGEC v1.2.1b. Clonotype statistics, along with Shannon-Wiener diversity indices, were calculated using VDJtools v1.0.0. Except for diversity analysis, only each sample's 250 most abundant clonotypes were used in subsequent analyses to reduce sampling bias. TCRdb applied fastp at Q25 and MiXCR to the public reads, then kept only in-frame beta chains. Rows are combined by CDR3 protein, so each entry shows the most common genes and DNA. These V and J calls originate from TCRdb's pipeline instead of the authors' own analysis. The sample has fewer than 110,000 distinct CDR3 sequences on record, 55% to 80% of them singletons. Clones ranked in the top ten supply 9% to 15% of the sample.

Total RNA and DNA were co-extracted without cell sorting from approximately 20-30 mg of bulk tissue using the AllPrep DNA/RNA mini kit. Four or five patients with histopathologically diagnosed primary liver carcinoma underwent surgical resection in China between November 2015 and 2016. Patients had chronic HBV infection and were treatment-naive at sampling. Each tumor was sampled at five spatially separated regions: the tumor centre plus the superior, inferior, left-lateral and right-lateral poles. Histological examination found more than 75% viable tumor cells in every tumor sample. Each fresh piece of tumor and adjacent tissue was cut in two, with one half stored in RNAlater at -80 degrees C and the other half sent for histology. On this clonotype: No cognate antigen has been identified for it. Base qualities are not recorded, but no much larger clone differs from it by a single base.

Sequences were obtained from liver tumor tissue from sampling region 2. In light of the paper, this sample's cell subset or site label describes: tumor region T2, inferior pole. The source of this sequence is a woman aged 55-70 years with primary liver carcinoma and hepatitis B virus infection.

Here is the DNA: TGTGTCAACAGCTTCGCTAGGGGCGGGGAGCAGTTCTTC. Its protein product is CVNSFARGGEQFF. The sequence is built from TRBV11-2 and TRBJ2-1, with the D assignment possibly TRBD1 or TRBD2, given 5 matching bases for each. CDR1 SGHAT and CDR2 FQNNGV were looked up in the germline V gene. The CDR3 spans 13 residues, from the cysteine through the phenylalanine. CDR3 DNA only is kept here, 39 bases in frame from base 1.